What follows describes a single T cell receptor (beta chain). The antigen is not known. The CDR3 has 17 residues. Germline V lookup: CDR1 GTSNPN, CDR2 SVGIG (reference sequence). The V gene lost 3 bases and the J gene lost 5 bases, with 23 bases spanning the gap. This entry is derived from a study of blood T cells in healthy people across ages. Overall study findings and caveats: Since the PBMCs were unsorted, naive and antigen-experienced cells could not be conclusively compared. Estimated diversity that came from one million T cells was considered an underestimate.

Primers used in a second PCR of about 7 to 12 cycles were a sample-barcoded 5' primer and a J-beta primer mix. Each TCR beta cDNA got a 12-nucleotide random molecular identifier. TCRdb called the 5' RACE reads again in MiXCR, with one record for every CDR3 protein. The sample lists roughly 730,000 distinct CDR3 sequences, 56% occurring once. This TCR was recovered from a man aged 35-49 years in good health. V and J are TRBV30 and TRBJ2-1; weak D call: TRBD2 (7 bases). Sequencing was performed on blood. CDR3 in amino acids: CAWRIGGGTGGNNEQFF. For the CDR3, the DNA is TGTGCCTGGAGGATTGGGGGAGGAACGGGGGGCAACAATGAGCAGTTCTTC.